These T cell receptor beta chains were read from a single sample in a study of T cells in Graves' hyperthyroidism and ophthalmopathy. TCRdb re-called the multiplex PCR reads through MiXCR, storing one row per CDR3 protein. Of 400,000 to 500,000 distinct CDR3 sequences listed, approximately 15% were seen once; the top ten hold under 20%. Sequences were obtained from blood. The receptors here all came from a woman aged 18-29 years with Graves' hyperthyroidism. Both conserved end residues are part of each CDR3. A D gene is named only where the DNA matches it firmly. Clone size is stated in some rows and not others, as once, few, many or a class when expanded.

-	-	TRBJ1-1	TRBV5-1	TGCGCCAGCAGCCGTCAGGACACTGAAGCTTTCTTT	CASSRQDTEAFF
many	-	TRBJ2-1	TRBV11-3	TGTGCCAGCAGCTTACGCTACTCCTACAATGAGCAGTTCTTC	CASSLRYSYNEQFF
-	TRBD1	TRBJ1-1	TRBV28	TGTGCCAGCAGTTTTTTGACAGGGTACACTGAAGCTTTCTTT	CASSFLTGYTEAFF
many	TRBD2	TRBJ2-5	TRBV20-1	TGCAGTGCTAGCTGGAGCGGGAATTTCGAGACCCAGTACTTC	CSASWSGNFETQYF
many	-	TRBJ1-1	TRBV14	TGTGCCAGCAGCCCCCTCGGGAGGGACACTGAAGCTTTCTTT	CASSPLGRDTEAFF
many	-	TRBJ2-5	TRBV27	TGTGCCAGGGCGGGACAGAGTCAAGAGACCCAGTACTTC	CARAGQSQETQYF
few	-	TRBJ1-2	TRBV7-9	TGTGCCAGCAGCTTAGGGGGTGGGGCAGGGAGCAGATATGGCAACACCTTC	CASSLGGGAGSRYGNTF
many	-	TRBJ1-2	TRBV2	TGTGCCAGCAGTGAAAGTTTTGCAGAATCCGGTGGCTACACCTTC	CASSESFAESGGYTF
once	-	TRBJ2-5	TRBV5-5	TGTGCCAGCAGCGTTGGTCCGGGGGCGCCAGAGACCCAGTACTTC	CASSVGPGAPETQYF
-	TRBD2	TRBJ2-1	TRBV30	TGTGCCTGGAGTGTCCTAGCGGTAAACAATGAGCAGTTCTTC	CAWSVLAVNNEQFF
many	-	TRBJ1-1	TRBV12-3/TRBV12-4	TGTGCCAGCAGTTCACGGAGAAACACTGAAGCTTTCTTT	CASSSRRNTEAFF
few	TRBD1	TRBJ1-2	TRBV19	TGTGCCAGTAGTCCCCAGGGGGCGCAGAGTGGCTACACCTTC	CASSPQGAQSGYTF
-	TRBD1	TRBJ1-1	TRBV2	TGTGCCATCAAAGCCGCCGTTAAACAGGGGGCTTTCTTT	CAIKAAVKQGAFF
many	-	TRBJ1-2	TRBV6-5	TGTGCCAGCAGTTACTCGAACACCGAAACGTATCCTTATGGCTACACCTTC	CASSYSNTETYPYGYTF
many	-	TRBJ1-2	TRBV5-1	TGCGCCAGCAGCTTGGCCGGAGACAGTTTCTATGGCTACACCTTC	CASSLAGDSFYGYTF
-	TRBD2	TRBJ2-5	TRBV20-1	TGCAGTGCTAGTAAGGCTAGCGGGAGATCAGAGACCCAGTACTTC	CSASKASGRSETQYF
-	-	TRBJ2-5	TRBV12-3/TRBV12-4	TGTGCCAGCAGTCCCCCGGTGGGGCACCAAGAGACCCAGTACTTC	CASSPPVGHQETQYF
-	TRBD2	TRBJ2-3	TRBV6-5	TGTGCCAGCAGTTACTCGACGGCGTTAGCGGGAGGGCCGGATACGCAGTATTTT	CASSYSTALAGGPDTQYF
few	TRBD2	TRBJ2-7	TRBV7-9	TGTGCCAGCAGCTTACGAGCGGGATCTGTTTGGGACGAGCAGTACTTC	CASSLRAGSVWDEQYF
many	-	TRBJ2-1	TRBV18	TGTGCCAGCTCACCGCCGGTGACTAACAATGAGCAGTTCTTC	CASSPPVTNNEQFF
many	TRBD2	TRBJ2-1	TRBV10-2	TGCGCCAGCTCCTGGGGGGAGGGCCTCTACAATGAGCAGTTCTTC	CASSWGEGLYNEQFF
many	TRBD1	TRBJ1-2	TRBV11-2	TGTGCCAGCAGTGCGGGACAGGGGTATAATGGCTACACCTTC	CASSAGQGYNGYTF
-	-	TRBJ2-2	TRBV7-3	TGTGCCAGCAGCGCCCCGGGACAAGGCACCGGGGAGCTGTTTTTT	CASSAPGQGTGELFF
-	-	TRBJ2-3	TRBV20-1	TGCAGTGCTAGAGCCGGAGATACGCAGTATTTT	CSARAGDTQYF
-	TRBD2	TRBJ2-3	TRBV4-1	TGCGCCAGCCTCCCCCTAGCGGATGGAACAGATACGCAGTATTTT	CASLPLADGTDTQYF
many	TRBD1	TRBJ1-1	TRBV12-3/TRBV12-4	TGTGCCAGCACTCTGAAGGGGGCCGGTACTGAAGCTTTCTTT	CASTLKGAGTEAFF
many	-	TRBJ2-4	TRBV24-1	TGTGCCACCAGTGACTCGACAGTTCTAGCCAAAAACATTCAGTACTTC	CATSDSTVLAKNIQYF
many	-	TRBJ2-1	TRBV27	TGTGCCAGCAGTTTGGATCGCGGAGTTAATGAGCAGTTCTTC	CASSLDRGVNEQFF
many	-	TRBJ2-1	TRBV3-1	TGTGCCAGCAGCCAAGATATAATAGAGCAGTTCTTC	CASSQDIIEQFF
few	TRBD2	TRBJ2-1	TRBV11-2	TGTGCCAGCAGCGCAGAGACTAGCGGGAGATACAATGAGCAGTTCTTC	CASSAETSGRYNEQFF
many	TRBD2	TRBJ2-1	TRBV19	TGTGCCAGTAGTATAGGGGAGACTAGCGGGAATCTCTGGGGTGAGCAGTTCTTC	CASSIGETSGNLWGEQFF
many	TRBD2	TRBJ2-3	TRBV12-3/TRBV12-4	TGTGCCAGCAGTTTTGGAAAGGCTAGCGGGACTGTCAAGCCAGATACGCAGTATTTT	CASSFGKASGTVKPDTQYF
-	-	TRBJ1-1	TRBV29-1	TGCAGCACAGTGGATGCTGAAGCTTTCTTT	CSTVDAEAFF
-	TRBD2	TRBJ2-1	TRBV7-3	TGTGCCAGCAGCAAAGTAGCGGGAGGGCCCAGTTATGAGCAGTTCTTC	CASSKVAGGPSYEQFF
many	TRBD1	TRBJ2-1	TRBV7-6	TGTGCCAGCAGCTACGACAGGGAAGACCTCAATGAGCAGTTCTTC	CASSYDREDLNEQFF
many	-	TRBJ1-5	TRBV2	TGTGCCAGCAGCTGGGGCCACCCGGGCTATCAGCCCCAGCATTTT	CASSWGHPGYQPQHF
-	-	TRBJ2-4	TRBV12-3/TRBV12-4	TGTGCCAGCAGTTTGGCAGGGGCGATAGACATTCAGTACTTC	CASSLAGAIDIQYF
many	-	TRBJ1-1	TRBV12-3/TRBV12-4	TGTGCCAGCAGTTTGCTGCAGAACATGAACACTGAAGCTTTCTTT	CASSLLQNMNTEAFF
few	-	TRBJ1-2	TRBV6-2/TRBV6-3	TGTGCCAGCAGTTTATCGATTGTCCGTGACCCAGATGGCTACACCTTC	CASSLSIVRDPDGYTF